Presented here are 26 T cell receptor beta chains from one specimen sequenced in a study of blood T cells in healthy people across ages. With a J-beta primer mix and a sample-barcoded 5' primer, a second PCR ran 7 to 11 cycles. TCRdb reprocessed the 5' RACE reads with MiXCR, giving one entry per CDR3 protein. Of some 710,000 distinct CDR3 sequences listed, about 42% are singletons. The sequencing sample was made of blood. The receptors stem from a man aged 80 or over in good health.

The chain joins TRBV6-4 to TRBJ2-3; a possible D gene is TRBD1 (5 bases). CDR3 length: 14 residues. The germline V and J ends were trimmed by 3 bases and 3 bases, with 10 bases remaining between them. CDR1 is MRHNA, CDR2 SNTAGT, per germline. CDR3 loop: CASSETQGTDTQYF. As DNA, the CDR3 is TGTGCCAGCAGTGAAACGCAGGGTACAGATACGCAGTATTTT.

V and J are TRBV28 and TRBJ2-4, with D possibly matching TRBD1 (6 bases). The assigned J gene may be wrong: the sequence end matches TRBJ2-7 better. Germline CDR1 is MDHEN and CDR2 is SYDVKM. CDR3 length equals 14 residues. The CDR3 DNA is TGTGCCAGCAGTGAGCACAGGGATAGGAGCGAGCAGTACTTC. Translated, it gives CASSEHRDRSEQYF.

The gene calls are TRBV14 and TRBJ2-5, with D perhaps TRBD1 (6 bases). The V and J ends lost 0 bases and 4 bases respectively, with 12 bases between them. CDR3 length: 15 residues. Germline-derived CDR1 and CDR2 are SGHDN and FVKESK. The CDR3 DNA is TGTGCCAGCAGCCAAGATAGGGGGATATCAGAGACCCAGTACTTC. Amino acids: CASSQDRGISETQYF. The full variable domain, its missing parts supplied by reference TRBV14 and TRBJ2-5, is EAGVTQFPSHSVIEKGQTVTLRCDPISGHDNLYWYRRVMGKEIKFLLHFVKESKQDESGMPNNRFLAERTGGTYSTLKVQPAELEDSGVYFCASSQDRGISETQYFGPGTRLLVL.

The genes are TRBV5-1 and TRBJ2-7; D may correspond to TRBD1 or TRBD2 (6 bases each). This CDR3 has 15 residues. Trimming took off 3 bases at V and 2 bases at J, with 15 bases between the two ends. Germline-derived CDR1 and CDR2 are SGHRS and YFSETQ. The DNA of the CDR3 is TGCGCCAGCAGCTCCTCCCGGGGGCCGGCCTACGAGCAGTACTTC. This codes for CASSSSRGPAYEQYF.

Details on this clonotype: One junction end does not reproduce the germline sequence, and a read error may be involved. The chain has TRBV5-1 and TRBJ2-1; D is perhaps TRBD2 (5 bases). The CDR3 is 17 amino acids. The germline gives CDR1 SGHRS, CDR2 YFSETQ. The DNA of the CDR3 is TGCGCTAGCAGCCCAGAACTAGGCCCTCCCTCCTACAATGAGCAGTTCTTC. Protein sequence: CASSPELGPPSYNEQFF.

This clonotype was counted at least ten times. The chain carries TRBV11-2 and TRBJ2-1; 11 nucleotides align to TRBD2. CDR1 SGHAT and CDR2 FQNNGV come from the germline V gene. The CDR3 loop spans 17 amino acids. V shed 0 bases and J 7 bases; nucleotides not matched to a gene: 8. The CDR3 DNA follows: TGTGCCAGCAGCTTAGAGTCAGTAGCGGGAGGGCGGAATGAGCAGTTCTTC. This gives the protein CASSLESVAGGRNEQFF.

The chain combines TRBV7-2 with TRBJ2-7, with D perhaps TRBD1 (5 bases). The ends were cut back, 6 bases at V and 7 bases at J, with 22 bases in the middle. The CDR3 is 15 residues long. The germline V gene encodes CDR1 SGHTA and CDR2 FQGNSA. CDR3 sequence: CASSPQGGIYNEQYF. The CDR3 DNA reads TGTGCCAGCAGTCCCCAGGGCGGAATATACAATGAGCAGTACTTC.

This chain connects TRBV6-2 or TRBV6-3 to TRBJ1-2; D is uncertain. CDR1 is MNHEY and CDR2 is SVGEGT in the germline V gene. The length of the CDR3 is 14 residues. The germline V and J ends were trimmed by 5 bases and 4 bases, with 14 bases remaining between them. The CDR3 here is CASSDRERGYGYTF. For the CDR3, the DNA is TGTGCCAGCAGTGACCGGGAGCGGGGCTATGGCTACACCTTC.

V gene TRBV4-1 combines with J gene TRBJ2-1; D possibly corresponds to TRBD1 (5 bases). The J call is in doubt because the DNA end fits TRBJ2-7 better. The CDR3 loop spans 16 amino acids. Per germline, CDR1 MGHRA and CDR2 YSYEKL. As DNA, the CDR3 is TGCGCCAGCAGCCAGCCTGGGGCGGCCCCTTACAATGAGCAGTACTTC. It encodes CASSQPGAAPYNEQYF.

V is TRBV5-1 and J is TRBJ2-7; D unclear. This CDR3 region has 14 residues. Between the trimmed V and J ends, which lost 4 bases and 7 bases, there was a span of 18 bases. Germline values: CDR1 SGHRS, CDR2 YFSETQ. This CDR3 reads CASSLGMLNDEQYF. The CDR3 bases are TGCGCCAGCAGCCTGGGGATGTTGAACGATGAGCAGTACTTC.

This clonotype occurred a few times. The gene calls are TRBV5-5 and TRBJ2-7, with TRBD2 matching over 7 bases. V shed 0 bases and J 7 bases; nucleotides not matched to a gene: 4. Per the germline V gene, CDR1 is SGHKS and CDR2 is YYEKEE (reference sequence). The CDR3 is 13 amino acids. For the CDR3, the DNA is TGTGCCAGCAGCTTGGACGGGAGGAGGGAGCAGTACTTC. It codes for CASSLDGRREQYF.

This clonotype was seen repeatedly, ten times or more. The chain couples TRBV29-1 to TRBJ2-1; 12 nucleotides agree with TRBD2. The CDR3 covers 14 residues. V lost 6 bases and J lost 9; bases outside the gene matches: 9. Germline V gives CDR1 SQVTM, CDR2 ANQGSEA. This CDR3 reads CSVSTSGSSAEQFF. The CDR3 nucleotides are TGCAGCGTCTCGACTAGCGGGAGTTCCGCTGAGCAGTTCTTC.

This clonotype was observed a few times. The chain couples TRBV15 to TRBJ2-1; TRBD2 is a possible D gene (6 bases). The germline V and J ends were trimmed by 1 base and 7 bases, with 14 bases remaining between them. Germline V gene lookup returns CDR1 LNHNV and CDR2 YYDKDF (reference sequence). The CDR3 contains 15 residues. The CDR3 protein is CATSRGREAWNEQFF. The CDR3 region has the DNA TGTGCCACCAGCAGAGGGAGGGAGGCCTGGAATGAGCAGTTCTTC. The variable domain in full, completed from reference TRBV15 and TRBJ2-1, reads DAMVIQNPRYQVTQFGKPVTLSCSQTLNHNVMYWYQQKSSQAPKLLFHYYDKDFNNEADTPDNFQSRRPNTSFCFLDIRSPGLGDTAMYLCATSRGREAWNEQFFGPGTRLTVL.

The table lists this clonotype with a count of one. The V and J genes are TRBV6-5 and TRBJ1-6; tentatively, D is TRBD1 (5 bases). The CDR3 has 15 amino acids. V shed 6 bases and J shed 12 bases, with 21 bases lying between them. In germline, CDR1 is MNHEY, CDR2 SVGAGI. The CDR3 DNA follows: TGTGCCAGCAGCATGGTGGACGGGGCTAATGTACCCCTCCACTTT. As protein: CASSMVDGANVPLHF.

The table lists this clonotype with many counts. The V call is TRBV7-9, the J call TRBJ2-3; D is undetermined. The CDR3 covers 13 residues. Per the germline V gene, CDR1 is SEHNR and CDR2 is FQNEAQ (reference sequence). The V gene lost 4 bases and the J gene lost 2 bases, with 7 bases spanning the gap. Here the CDR3 reads CASSSWNTDTQYF. CDR3 DNA sequence: TGTGCCAGCAGCTCTTGGAACACAGATACGCAGTATTTT.

The CDR3 is CASSLSGTSWNEQFF. CDR3 bases: TGTGCCAGCAGCCTTAGCGGGACTTCCTGGAATGAGCAGTTCTTC. This sequence joins TRBV7-8 and TRBJ2-1; 8 positions agree with TRBD2. The V gene's germline CDR1 is SGHVS and CDR2 FQNEAQ. The CDR3 extends over 15 amino acids. With V trimmed by 5 bases and J by 7 bases, 10 bases remained unmatched.

The chain uses TRBV14 and TRBJ2-5; D is uncertain. CDR1 and CDR2 from the germline V gene are SGHDN and FVKESK. The V gene lost 2 bases and the J gene lost 2 bases, with 6 bases spanning the gap. The CDR3 sequence is 13 residues long. The CDR3 sequence is CASSQQPQETQYF. Written as DNA, the CDR3 is TGTGCCAGCAGCCAACAGCCTCAAGAGACCCAGTACTTC. Complete variable domain (other parts from reference TRBV14 and TRBJ2-5): EAGVTQFPSHSVIEKGQTVTLRCDPISGHDNLYWYRRVMGKEIKFLLHFVKESKQDESGMPNNRFLAERTGGTYSTLKVQPAELEDSGVYFCASSQQPQETQYFGPGTRLLVL.

The gene calls are TRBV20-1 and TRBJ2-1, with D unclear. This CDR3 region has 13 residues. Trimming pared 6 bases from V and 7 bases from J, leaving 16 bases between. CDR1 is DFQATT, CDR2 SNEGSKA, per germline (reference sequence). The CDR3 coding sequence is TGCAGTGCCGACCCAATAGTGGGTAATGAGCAGTTCTTC. Amino acid sequence: CSADPIVGNEQFF.

A few counts support this clonotype. The CDR3 DNA is TGTGCCATCAGTGAGTCGGGAGGGGTTGGCACTGAAGCTTTCTTT. Encoded protein: CAISESGGVGTEAFF. The chain joins TRBV10-3 to TRBJ1-1, with D perhaps TRBD1 (5 bases). The germline V gene encodes CDR1 ENHRY and CDR2 SYGVKD. V was clipped by 0 bases and J by 4 bases, with 12 bases between them. The CDR3 contains 15 residues.

The CDR3, as DNA: TGTGCCGGTAGTTCCACGGTGGTTCCGCCCTACAATGAGCAGTTCTTC. It translates to CAGSSTVVPPYNEQFF. This chain connects TRBV27 to TRBJ2-1; D uncertain. The CDR3 has 16 residues. Germline values: CDR1 MNHEY, CDR2 SMNVEV (reference sequence). V shed 11 bases and J shed 2 bases, with 22 bases lying between them.

V gene TRBV7-2 combines with J gene TRBJ2-2; unclear D gene. The CDR3 runs to 15 residues. Germline V CDR1 and CDR2: SGHTA, FQGNSA. The ends were cut back, 4 bases at V and 7 bases at J, with 16 bases in the middle. The CDR3 nucleotides read TGTGCCAGCAGCTCCCAACTTAGTAACGGCGGGGAGCTGTTTTTT. It translates to CASSSQLSNGGELFF.

The V gene is TRBV7-2, the J gene TRBJ2-7, with 9 bases aligning to TRBD2. The CDR3 is made up of 15 amino acids. J gave up 5 bases and V 5 bases, and 10 bases lay outside the gene matches. The V gene's germline CDR1 is SGHTA and CDR2 FQGNSA. The CDR3 sequence is CASSGAGGLYNEQYF. Here the CDR3 DNA reads TGTGCCAGCAGCGGAGCGGGAGGTCTATACAACGAGCAGTACTTC.

This chain links TRBV20-1 with TRBJ1-1; maybe TRBD1 (5 bases). Germline loops: CDR1 DFQATT, CDR2 SNEGSKA (reference sequence). V lost 3 bases, J lost 1 base, and 12 bases lay in between. This CDR3 has 14 amino acids. CDR3: CSASPPGGNTEAFF. In nucleotides, the CDR3 is TGCAGTGCTAGCCCTCCGGGGGGGAACACTGAAGCTTTCTTT.

CDR3 in amino acids: CSARDPLAGTGGEQYF. The CDR3 bases are TGCAGTGCTAGAGATCCTCTAGCGGGAACAGGTGGCGAGCAGTACTTC. The J gene is TRBJ2-7, the V gene TRBV20-1; TRBD2 agrees at 9 bases. J was trimmed by 6 bases and V by 0 bases; bases with no gene match: 12. The CDR3 spans 16 residues. Germline values: CDR1 DFQATT, CDR2 SNEGSKA (reference sequence).

For this clonotype: This may come from a read error, since a much larger clone is one base off. The chain carries TRBV5-4 and TRBJ2-5; possible D gene TRBD1, 5 bases. CDR3 length: 12 amino acids. The V end was cut by 0 bases, the J end by 10 bases, with 10 bases between. Looked up from germline, CDR1 is SGHNT and CDR2 is YYREEE (reference sequence). The CDR3 coding sequence is TGTGCCAGCAGCTTGGGCAGGGCCCTCCAGTACTTC. Encoded protein: CASSLGRALQYF.

This chain connects TRBV7-9 to TRBJ2-2; D not resolved. CDR3 length equals 14 residues. Trimming shortened V by 5 bases and J by 2 bases, and 9 bases separated the two germline ends. The germline gives CDR1 SEHNR, CDR2 FQNEAQ (reference sequence). The chain's CDR3 is CASSQQANTGELFF. Written as DNA, the CDR3 is TGTGCCAGCAGCCAACAAGCTAACACCGGGGAGCTGTTTTTT. Filled out from reference TRBV7-9 and TRBJ2-2, the complete variable domain reads DTGVSQNPRHKITKRGQNVTFRCDPISEHNRLYWYRQTLGQGPEFLTYFQNEAQLEKSRLLSDRFSAERPKGSFSTLEIQRTEQGDSAMYLCASSQQANTGELFFGEGSRLTVL.